The next 13 T cell receptor beta chains were all read from a single sample in a study of T cells after yellow fever vaccination. TCRdb ran MiXCR on the 5' RACE reads and lists one entry per CDR3 protein. The sample has approximately 260,000 distinct CDR3 sequences, approximately 12% seen once; the top ten hold about 0.51%. Sequenced here: CD4+ T cells sorted from PBMCs, sampled 45 days after the yellow fever booster vaccination. The receptors stem from a man under 40 who received the YFV17D yellow fever vaccine.

This clonotype has at least ten counts. This chain uses TRBV5-1 with TRBJ2-7, with TRBD2 matching 10 bases. CDR1 and CDR2 from the germline V gene are SGHRS and YFSETQ. V lost 2 bases, J lost 7 bases, and 6 bases stayed unmatched. The CDR3 sequence is 14 residues long. The CDR3 DNA is TGCGCCAGCAGCTTCGGGACTAGCGACAGAGAGCAGTACTTC. This gives the protein CASSFGTSDREQYF.

The V and J genes are TRBV14 and TRBJ2-7; D remains ambiguous. The CDR3 consists of 14 residues. Germline CDR1 is SGHDN and CDR2 is FVKESK. V was cut by 0 bases and J by 0 bases, with 6 bases left in between. For the CDR3, the DNA is TGTGCCAGCAGCCAAGATACAGTCTCCTACGAGCAGTACTTC. It encodes CASSQDTVSYEQYF.

This clonotype turned up a few times. This rearrangement joins TRBV20-1 to TRBJ2-7; 7 positions agree with TRBD1. CDR1 is DFQATT, CDR2 SNEGSKA, per germline (reference sequence). V shed 2 bases and J 4 bases; nucleotides not matched to a gene: 5. This CDR3 has 13 amino acids. DNA of the CDR3: TGCAGTGCTAGAACGGACAGGCGATACGAGCAGTACTTC. It codes for CSARTDRRYEQYF.

In its sample, this clonotype was seen many times. This chain uses TRBV7-2 with TRBJ2-5; no firm D call. Between the trimmed V and J ends, which lost 2 bases and 2 bases, there was a span of 6 bases. The germline V gene encodes CDR1 SGHTA and CDR2 FQGNSA. This CDR3 spans 13 amino acids. The CDR3 region has the DNA TGTGCCAGCAGCTTATCCCCACAAGAGACCCAGTACTTC. It yields the protein CASSLSPQETQYF.

The table lists this clonotype with a few counts. The rearrangement joins TRBV20-1 to TRBJ2-1, with 12 bases identical to TRBD2. V trimming: 5 bases; J trimming: 5 bases; junction bases outside the gene matches: 4. CDR1 and CDR2 (germline): DFQATT, SNEGSKA (reference sequence). CDR3 length: 14 amino acids. The CDR3 nucleotides are TGCAGTGCTTGGACTAGCGGGACCAACAATGAGCAGTTCTTC. It is translated as CSAWTSGTNNEQFF.

This clonotype was seen ten or more times. The chain uses TRBV7-2 and TRBJ2-5, with D possibly matching TRBD2 (6 bases). Deletions cut 1 base from V and 1 base from J, with 10 bases between. Germline loops: CDR1 SGHTA, CDR2 FQGNSA. CDR3 size: 15 residues. CDR3 residues: CASSLVAVFQETQYF. The CDR3 nucleotides read TGTGCCAGCAGCTTAGTAGCGGTCTTCCAAGAGACCCAGTACTTC.

This clonotype was detected a few times. The V gene is TRBV14, the J gene TRBJ2-5; 8 bases agree with TRBD2. CDR1 is SGHDN and CDR2 is FVKESK in the germline V gene. The ends lost 0 bases at V and 5 bases at J; junction bases unmatched: 8. CDR3 length: 16 amino acids. The CDR3: CASSQDPGLDAETQYF. CDR3 bases: TGTGCCAGCAGCCAAGACCCGGGACTAGACGCGGAGACCCAGTACTTC.

The table lists this clonotype with a few counts. V is TRBV11-2 and J is TRBJ2-1; 8 bases fit TRBD2. The CDR3 totals 16 residues. Looked up from germline, CDR1 is SGHAT and CDR2 is FQNNGV. The V gene end was trimmed by 2 bases and the J gene end by 4 bases; junction bases not matched to a gene: 7. CDR3 coding DNA: TGTGCCAGCAGCTTAATGACGGGACTAGTGTACAATGAGCAGTTCTTC. Translating it yields CASSLMTGLVYNEQFF.

The chain links TRBV2 to TRBJ1-5; 9 bases are shared with TRBD1. From germline, CDR1 is SNHLY and CDR2 FYNNEI. The CDR3 covers 15 residues. Germline trimming cut 6 bases from V and 5 bases from J; bases unmatched to any gene: 8. In DNA, the CDR3 is TGTGCCAGCAGGAAAACAGGGGGCGTAGATCAGCCCCAGCATTTT. This gives the protein CASRKTGGVDQPQHF.

The rearrangement links TRBV24-1 to TRBJ2-3, with a tentative D call TRBD2 (6 bases). The CDR3 runs 17 residues. Looked up from germline, CDR1 is KGHDR and CDR2 is SFDVKD. V was clipped by 5 bases and J by 0 bases, with 17 bases between them. Here the CDR3 reads CATSGDPASASTDTQYF. CDR3 sequence (DNA): TGTGCCACCAGTGGGGACCCCGCTAGCGCCAGCACAGATACGCAGTATTTT.

The gene calls are TRBV6-2 or TRBV6-3 and TRBJ1-1; 7 bases fit TRBD1. V dropped 5 bases and J dropped 3; count of bases not matched to a gene: 0. The CDR3 totals 12 residues. Looked up from germline, CDR1 is MNHEY and CDR2 is SVGEGT. As DNA, the CDR3 is TGTGCCAGCAGTGACAGGGACACTGAAGCTTTCTTT. As protein: CASSDRDTEAFF.

This clonotype was observed a handful of times. J is TRBJ2-4 and V is TRBV12-3 or TRBV12-4; no clear D. The CDR3 contains 15 residues. V lost 2 bases and J 1 base, leaving 9 bases between the germline ends. The CDR3 loop is CASSLTGTAKNIQYF. CDR3 coding DNA: TGTGCCAGCAGTTTAACGGGTACGGCCAAAAACATTCAGTACTTC.

This clonotype appeared a few times. The chain links TRBV5-5 to TRBJ1-4, with D tentatively TRBD1 (5 bases). The germline V gene has CDR1 SGHKS and CDR2 YYEKEE (reference sequence). The length of the CDR3 is 15 residues. V lost 2 bases to trimming and J lost 5 bases, with 13 bases between them. The CDR3 DNA follows: TGTGCCAGCAGCTTTCAATGGGGGAAAAATGAAAAACTGTTTTTT. Its translation is CASSFQWGKNEKLFF.